These 10 T cell receptor beta chains share one sample of origin, sequenced in a study of cytomegalovirus exposure and HLA in healthy donors. In the PCR, 60 Vbeta and 13 Jbeta primers were used. Measured with immunoSEQ multiplex PCR; TCRdb has only the in-frame clones, and not every one. The sample lists roughly 110,000 clones, about 68% occurring once. The sequencing sample was made of PBMCs. These receptors were obtained from a woman between 40 and 55 years old in good health and CMV-seropositive.

The DNA of the CDR3 is TGTGCCTGGAGTCAACCGGGACAGGGTTCTATAGAGCAGTACTTC. It translates to CAWSQPGQGSIEQYF. The genes are TRBV30 and TRBJ2-7; TRBD1 matches at 9 bases. The CDR3 is 15 residues long. Germline V gene sequence: CDR1 GTSNPN, CDR2 SVGIG (reference sequence). V shed 2 bases and J 7 bases; nucleotides not matched to a gene: 12.

V and J are TRBV18 and TRBJ2-5, with 10 nucleotides matching TRBD2. Germline values: CDR1 KGHSH, CDR2 LQKENI. Unmatched junction bases numbered 11, after V lost 6 bases and J lost 4 bases. This CDR3 spans 16 amino acids. DNA for the CDR3: TGTGCCAGCTCTACCAATCTAGCGGGAGTTGGAGAGACCCAGTACTTC. It specifies CASSTNLAGVGETQYF.

The chain links TRBV2 to TRBJ2-1; D is undetermined. Germline values: CDR1 SNHLY, CDR2 FYNNEI. V gave up 4 bases and J gave up 0 bases, with 10 bases separating them. The CDR3 sequence is 15 residues long. Here the CDR3 DNA reads TGTGCCAGCAGTGGAGGCAATAGCTCCTACAATGAGCAGTTCTTC. Its translation: CASSGGNSSYNEQFF.

In its sample, this clone was seen a few times. The V and J genes are TRBV4-3 and TRBJ1-1; unclear D gene. The CDR3 covers 17 residues. Germline V CDR1 and CDR2: LGHNA, YSLEER. Trimming took 2 bases from V and 0 from J, leaving 16 bases between them. The CDR3 DNA is TGCGCCAGCAGCCAAAGCAGCATGGGAGGAGTGAACACTGAAGCTTTCTTT. Translated, it gives CASSQSSMGGVNTEAFF.

The chain couples TRBV9 to TRBJ2-3; 7 positions match TRBD1. Trimming at V came to 0 bases and at J to 1 base, leaving 2 bases not matched to a gene. The germline CDR1 and CDR2 sequences are SGDLS and YYNGEE. The CDR3 has 15 amino acids. For the CDR3, the DNA is TGTGCCAGCAGCGTAGGGCAGGGGGGCACAGATACGCAGTATTTT. Protein product: CASSVGQGGTDTQYF.

This clone was counted only a few times. CDR3 residues: CASSLGLSYEQYF. CDR3 nucleotide sequence: TGTGCCAGCAGCTTAGGACTCTCCTACGAGCAGTACTTC. The chain couples TRBV7-9 to TRBJ2-7; no definite D call. Trimming stripped 1 base from V and 0 bases from J, with 4 bases between. Germline V gives CDR1 SEHNR, CDR2 FQNEAQ (reference sequence). The CDR3 covers 13 residues.

The V gene is TRBV18, the J gene TRBJ1-2; TRBD1 aligns across 8 bases. The CDR3 runs to 13 residues. V lost 5 bases and J lost 8; bases outside the gene matches: 7. Germline CDR1 and CDR2: KGHSH and LQKENI. CDR3 bases: TGTGCCAGCTCATCGCAGGGGGCGCAGGGCTACACCTTC. Residues: CASSSQGAQGYTF.

The gene calls are TRBV7-9 and TRBJ2-5; 9 bases fit TRBD1. The end of the DNA is better explained by TRBJ2-7, so the J call may be wrong. This CDR3 is 15 amino acids long. Germline CDR1 SEHNR, CDR2 FQNEAQ (reference sequence). The CDR3 coding sequence is TGTGCCAGCAGCTTAAGGGCGGGACAGGGAAACGAGCAGTACTTC. This gives the protein CASSLRAGQGNEQYF.

The chain combines TRBV11-2 with TRBJ2-1, with a tentative D call TRBD1 (6 bases). V shed 5 bases and J shed 0 bases, with 14 bases lying between them. The CDR3 contains 16 residues. Per germline, CDR1 SGHAT and CDR2 FQNNGV. CDR3 region: CASSLSTGSSYNEQFF. CDR3 nucleotide sequence: TGTGCCAGCAGCCTTAGCACAGGGAGCTCCTACAATGAGCAGTTCTTC.

The chain recombines TRBV7-9 with TRBJ2-5, with D perhaps matching TRBD2 (7 bases). V dropped 5 bases and J dropped 0 bases, with 19 bases sitting between them. CDR3 length equals 17 residues. CDR1 SEHNR and CDR2 FQNEAQ come from the germline V gene (reference sequence). DNA of the CDR3: TGTGCCAGCAGCACCACAGGGCGGGGGAAGTACCAAGAGACCCAGTACTTC. Its protein product is CASSTTGRGKYQETQYF.